These 2 T cell receptor beta chains were all obtained from the same sample, sequenced in a study of memory CD4+ T cells and cytomegalovirus serostatus. The sort gate was single viable CD3+CD4+CD8-CD45RO+ cells for memory CD4+ T cells. This table comes from immunoSEQ multiplex PCR, and its TCRdb copy is limited to in-frame clones, with some not included. The sample contains roughly 48,000 clones, around four fifths of which appear only once. The sequenced sample consisted of memory CD4+ T cells from blood. Receptors were obtained from an adult in good health and CMV-seropositive.

As DNA, the CDR3 is TGTGCCAGCAGTTCCCCGGCGACAGGCCCCTACGAGCAGTACTTC. Encoded protein: CASSSPATGPYEQYF. V gene TRBV27 combines with J gene TRBJ2-7, with a tentative D call TRBD1 (6 bases). Trimming shortened V by 4 bases and J by 2 bases, and 15 bases separated the two germline ends. The CDR3 consists of 15 residues. Germline V gene lookup returns CDR1 MNHEY and CDR2 SMNVEV (reference sequence).

The CDR3 coding sequence is TGTGCCAGCAGCATTGACAGGGGCGGTCAGCCCCAGCATTTT. This gives the protein CASSIDRGGQPQHF. V usage is TRBV7-2 and J usage is TRBJ1-5, with 8 bases fitting TRBD1. This CDR3 is built from 14 residues. Germline V gene sequence: CDR1 SGHTA, CDR2 FQGNSA. Trimming removed 5 bases from V and 6 bases from J; junction bases left unmatched: 6.